This TCR beta chain was obtained from a study of blood T cell repertoires in COVID-19 (TCRdb year 2020). Describing the broader study: Recovered participants in ImmuneRACE Cohort 3 were defined by two consecutive negative NP/OP PCR tests, clearance by a healthcare professional, or resolution of symptoms. Collaborator samples came from the United States, Italy and Spain and covered acute and convalescent phases of COVID-19. The prospective study material was composed of cDNA or gDNA derived from T cells, B-cell-depleted T cells, or PBMCs. The dataset comprised deeply sampled blood TCRbeta repertoires from subjects exposed to, actively infected with, or recovered from COVID-19. The repertoires were released in a freely available public database meant as a resource for research on the immune response to SARS-CoV-2. Samples were obtained from the ongoing ImmuneRACE study (first 160 participants) and from over 1,000 subjects provided by 6 global collaborators. A de-identified subject ID, COVID-19 status, age in years and sex were almost always included in the sample metadata. Where available, HLA class I and class II types were taken from metadata supplied by the sample provider and were not determined by assay-based typing. Here is what the overall study found, with its caveats: How much clinical and demographic metadata was included differed by source and by participant, and the metadata was provided uncurated.

The CDR3 measures 13 amino acids from cysteine to phenylalanine. CDR3 DNA only is kept here, 39 bases in frame from base 1. Sequences LGHDT (CDR1) and YNNKEL (CDR2) are obtained from the germline V gene (reference sequence). V loses 2 bases at its end and J loses 14 bases; junction bases beyond the gene matches: 9. Participants in the prospective study were aged about 18 to 95 years, lived in approximately 26 United States geographic areas, and enrolled through a virtual design. Cohort assignment in the prospective study relied on participant-reported clinical history from a screening survey and a study questionnaire. In the prospective study, mobile phlebotomists collected whole blood, serum and a nasopharyngeal or oropharyngeal swab from each participant. Prospective study participants could optionally give additional blood draws and questionnaires over an approximately 2-month period. Before DNA extraction, blood samples from the prospective study were shipped at room temperature or frozen.

A word on this clone: Its antigen is not yet known. No base-level quality is on record; no much larger clone is a single base apart.

The immunoSEQ Assay, a bias-controlled multiplex PCR, was used to amplify TCRbeta CDR3 regions from genomic DNA. Concerning the study's data processing: The number of nucleated cells in each sample was estimated by amplification of reference gene primers within the assay. To quantify the absolute abundance of each unique TCRbeta CDR3 rearrangement, sequence reads were collapsed and filtered. Productive Simpson clonality was computed per sample as the square root of Simpson's diversity index over productive rearrangements. This immuneACCESS table, as held by TCRdb, lists in-frame sequences with V and J called but not all clones. Of the missing ones, under half trace to an unresolved V gene in checked studies; the others have no known cause. That table gives V, J and clone size, and the DNA gave D and trimming. The sample yields more than 300,000 clones; about 87% were counted once. Roughly 1.9% of the sample is in the top ten clones.

The TCR sequence derives from a man aged 40-55 years in a cohort exposed to, infected with or recovered from COVID-19 (not recorded which). The sample consisted of PBMCs or T cells enriched from blood (not recorded which). The chain is made from TRBV3-1 (or the pseudogene TRBV3-2) and TRBJ2-3; TRBD2 lines up with 8 middle nucleotides. The CDR3 amino acid sequence is: CASSQFSGGDPYF. Here is the DNA: TGTGCCAGCAGCCAATTTTCGGGAGGGGACCCGTATTTT.